This is a list of T cell receptor beta chains from one sample in a study of CD8+ T cells in alopecia areata. TCRdb keeps only in-frame clones here, not all; method: immunoSEQ multiplex PCR. The table lists over 90,000 clones, approximately 52% of them singletons. Sequencing used CD4+ T cells sorted from blood. The receptors originated from a human donor in good health. CDR3s include the opening cysteine and the closing phenylalanine or tryptophan. A D gene is named only where the DNA matches it firmly. The listing skips clone size in some rows; elsewhere it reads once, few, many or a size class.

D gene: -; V gene: TRBV4-3; clone size: -; J gene: TRBJ1-4; CDR3 DNA: TGCGCCAGCAGCCAAGGTTGGGGGGGTAATGAAAAACTGTTTTTT; CDR3 protein: CASSQGWGGNEKLFF
D gene: -; V gene: TRBV6-1; clone size: -; J gene: TRBJ1-1; CDR3 DNA: TGTGCCAGCAGTGAAGGAGCCAGGAAAGCTTTCTTT; CDR3 protein: CASSEGARKAFF
D gene: -; V gene: TRBV13; clone size: -; J gene: TRBJ1-4; CDR3 DNA: TGTGCCAGCAGCCGACGCATTGCAACTAATGAAAAACTGTTTTTT; CDR3 protein: CASSRRIATNEKLFF
D gene: TRBD1; V gene: TRBV29-1; clone size: -; J gene: TRBJ2-5; CDR3 DNA: TGCAGCGCCGGACAGGGACAAGAGACCCAGTACTTC; CDR3 protein: CSAGQGQETQYF
D gene: -; V gene: TRBV6-5; clone size: -; J gene: TRBJ2-3; CDR3 DNA: TGTGCCAGCAGTACCAGCCCCGGGGCGCAGTATTTT; CDR3 protein: CASSTSPGAQYF
D gene: TRBD1; V gene: TRBV23-1; clone size: -; J gene: TRBJ2-2; CDR3 DNA: TGCGCCAGCAGTCAAAAAGGACAGGGGAACACCGGGGAGCTGTTTTTT; CDR3 protein: CASSQKGQGNTGELFF
D gene: -; V gene: TRBV29-1; clone size: -; J gene: TRBJ1-1; CDR3 DNA: TGCAGCGTTGATCGCGCGGGGGGCCCTAACACTGAAGCTTTCTTT; CDR3 protein: CSVDRAGGPNTEAFF
D gene: -; V gene: TRBV29-1; clone size: few; J gene: TRBJ1-2; CDR3 DNA: TGCAGCGTCGGGACGGGGAGCCGTACTAACTATGGCTACACCTTC; CDR3 protein: CSVGTGSRTNYGYTF
D gene: -; V gene: TRBV29-1; clone size: few; J gene: TRBJ2-6; CDR3 DNA: TGCAGCGTTAAGGGTTTGAGTGGCTCTGGGGCCAACGTCCTGACTTTC; CDR3 protein: CSVKGLSGSGANVLTF
D gene: -; V gene: TRBV30; clone size: -; J gene: TRBJ2-7; CDR3 DNA: TGTGCCTGGAGTGTAGCAACAGGGAGCTACGAGCAGTACTTC; CDR3 protein: CAWSVATGSYEQYF
D gene: TRBD2; V gene: TRBV7-2; clone size: -; J gene: TRBJ2-5; CDR3 DNA: TGTGCCAGCAGCGCGGGACTAGCGGAAGAGACCCAGTACTTC; CDR3 protein: CASSAGLAEETQYF